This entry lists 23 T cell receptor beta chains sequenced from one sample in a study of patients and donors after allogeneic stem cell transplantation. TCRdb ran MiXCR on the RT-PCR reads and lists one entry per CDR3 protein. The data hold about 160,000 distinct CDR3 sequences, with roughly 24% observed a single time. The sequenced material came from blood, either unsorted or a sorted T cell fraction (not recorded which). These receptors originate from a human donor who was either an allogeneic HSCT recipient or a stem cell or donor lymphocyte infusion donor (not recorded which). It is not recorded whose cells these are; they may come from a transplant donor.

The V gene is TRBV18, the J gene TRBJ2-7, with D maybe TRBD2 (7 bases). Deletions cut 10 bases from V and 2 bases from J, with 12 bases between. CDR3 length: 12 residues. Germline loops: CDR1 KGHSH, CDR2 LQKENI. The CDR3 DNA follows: TGTGCCACGGGGGGCGGGACCTACGAGCAGTACTTC. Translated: CATGGGTYEQYF.

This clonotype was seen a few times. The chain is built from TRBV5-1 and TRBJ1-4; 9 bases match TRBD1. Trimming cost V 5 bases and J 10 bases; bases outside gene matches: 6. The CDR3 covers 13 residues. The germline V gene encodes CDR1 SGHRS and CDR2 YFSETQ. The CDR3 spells CASRGQGRRKLFF. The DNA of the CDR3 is TGCGCCAGCAGGGGACAGGGAAGGAGAAAACTGTTTTTT.

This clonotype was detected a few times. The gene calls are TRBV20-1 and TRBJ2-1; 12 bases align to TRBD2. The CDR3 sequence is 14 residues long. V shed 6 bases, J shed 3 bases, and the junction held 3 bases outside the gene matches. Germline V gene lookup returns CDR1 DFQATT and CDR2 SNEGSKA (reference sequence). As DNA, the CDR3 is TGCAGTGCCCCGACTAGCGGGAGCTACAATGAGCAGTTCTTC. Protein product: CSAPTSGSYNEQFF.

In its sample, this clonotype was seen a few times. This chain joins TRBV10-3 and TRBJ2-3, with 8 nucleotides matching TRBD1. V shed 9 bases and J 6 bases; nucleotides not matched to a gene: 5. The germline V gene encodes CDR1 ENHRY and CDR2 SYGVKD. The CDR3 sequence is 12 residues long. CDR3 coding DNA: TGTGCCATTCAGGGGGCGGCGGATACGCAGTATTTT. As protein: CAIQGAADTQYF.

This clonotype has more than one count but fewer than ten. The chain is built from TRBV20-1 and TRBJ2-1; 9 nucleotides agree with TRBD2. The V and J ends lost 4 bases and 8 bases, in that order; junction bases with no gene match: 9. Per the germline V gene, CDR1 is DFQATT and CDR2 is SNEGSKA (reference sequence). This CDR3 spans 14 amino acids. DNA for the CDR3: TGCAGTGCTACGAGGGCTAGCGGGAAGGATGAGCAGTTCTTC. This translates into CSATRASGKDEQFF.

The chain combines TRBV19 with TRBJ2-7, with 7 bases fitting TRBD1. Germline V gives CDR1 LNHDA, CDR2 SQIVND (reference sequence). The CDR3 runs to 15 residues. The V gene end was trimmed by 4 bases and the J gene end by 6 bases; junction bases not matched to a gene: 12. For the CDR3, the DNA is TGTGCCAGTAGTACGACCGGGACAGCATATCTCGAGCAGTACTTC. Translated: CASSTTGTAYLEQYF. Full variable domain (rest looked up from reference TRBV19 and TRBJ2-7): DGGITQSPKYLFRKEGQNVTLSCEQNLNHDAMYWYRQDPGQGLRLIYYSQIVNDFQKGDIAEGYSVSREKKESFPLTVTSAQKNPTAFYLCASSTTGTAYLEQYFGPGTRLTVT.

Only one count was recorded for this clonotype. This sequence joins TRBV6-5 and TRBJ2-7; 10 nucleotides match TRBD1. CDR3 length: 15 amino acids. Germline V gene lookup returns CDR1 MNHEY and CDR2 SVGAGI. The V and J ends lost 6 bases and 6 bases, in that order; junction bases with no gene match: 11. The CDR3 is CASSFPGQGKSEQYF. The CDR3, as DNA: TGTGCCAGCAGCTTCCCGGGACAGGGGAAATCCGAGCAGTACTTC.

The CDR3 loop reads CSARGQGREVTEAFF. CDR3 sequence (DNA): TGCAGTGCTAGAGGACAGGGACGTGAGGTAACTGAAGCTTTCTTT. The chain links TRBV20-1 to TRBJ1-1; 7 bases match TRBD1. Trimming at V came to 1 base and at J to 5 bases, leaving 10 bases not matched to a gene. Germline CDR1 DFQATT, CDR2 SNEGSKA (reference sequence). This CDR3 contains 15 residues.

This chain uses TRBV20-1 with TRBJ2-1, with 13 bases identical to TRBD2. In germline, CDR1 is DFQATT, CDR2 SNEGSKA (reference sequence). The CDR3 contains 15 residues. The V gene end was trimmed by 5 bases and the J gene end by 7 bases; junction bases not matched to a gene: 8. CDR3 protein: CSASRTSGGGNEQFF. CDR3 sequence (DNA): TGCAGTGCTTCAAGGACTAGCGGGGGAGGGAATGAGCAGTTCTTC.

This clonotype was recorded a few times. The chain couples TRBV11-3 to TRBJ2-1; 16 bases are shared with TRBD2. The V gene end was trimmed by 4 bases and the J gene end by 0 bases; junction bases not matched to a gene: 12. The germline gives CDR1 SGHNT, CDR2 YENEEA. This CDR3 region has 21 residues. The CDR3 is CASSSRGTSGRVLSSYNEQFF. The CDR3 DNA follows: TGTGCCAGCAGCTCACGTGGGACTAGCGGGAGGGTCCTGAGCTCCTACAATGAGCAGTTCTTC.

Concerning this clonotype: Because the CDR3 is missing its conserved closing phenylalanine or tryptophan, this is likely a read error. CDR3 sequence: CAISHIPSQGDNEQFI. DNA for the CDR3: TGTGCCATCAGTCACATCCCCTCACAGGGAGATAATGAGCAGTTCATC. The rearrangement links TRBV10-3 to TRBJ2-1, with a weak D call TRBD1 (6 bases). This CDR3 is built from 16 residues. Trimming cost V 5 bases and J 7 bases, with 21 bases left between them. Germline V gives CDR1 ENHRY, CDR2 SYGVKD.

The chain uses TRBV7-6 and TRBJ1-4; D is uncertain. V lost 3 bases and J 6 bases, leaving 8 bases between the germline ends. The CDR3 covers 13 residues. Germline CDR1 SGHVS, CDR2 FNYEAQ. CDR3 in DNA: TGTGCCAGCAGCTTGGTTCAGGATGAAAAACTGTTTTTT. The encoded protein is CASSLVQDEKLFF.

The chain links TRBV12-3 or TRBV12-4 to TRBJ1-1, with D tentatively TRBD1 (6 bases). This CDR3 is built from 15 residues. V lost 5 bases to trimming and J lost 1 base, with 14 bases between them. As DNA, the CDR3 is TGTGCCAGCAGTGTCAGGGGTGGGGAGAACACTGAAGCTTTCTTT. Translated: CASSVRGGENTEAFF.

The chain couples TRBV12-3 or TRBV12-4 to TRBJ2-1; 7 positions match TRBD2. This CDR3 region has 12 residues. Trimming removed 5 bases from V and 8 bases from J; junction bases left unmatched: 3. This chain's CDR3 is CASSRLADEQFF. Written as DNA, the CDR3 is TGTGCCAGCAGTAGACTAGCCGATGAGCAGTTCTTC.

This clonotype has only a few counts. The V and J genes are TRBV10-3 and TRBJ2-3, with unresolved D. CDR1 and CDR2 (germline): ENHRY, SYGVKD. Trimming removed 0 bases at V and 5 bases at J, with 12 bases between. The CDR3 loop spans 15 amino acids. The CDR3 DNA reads TGTGCCATCAGTGAGTCCCCCAAGCGTGGAGATACGCAGTATTTT. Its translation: CAISESPKRGDTQYF.

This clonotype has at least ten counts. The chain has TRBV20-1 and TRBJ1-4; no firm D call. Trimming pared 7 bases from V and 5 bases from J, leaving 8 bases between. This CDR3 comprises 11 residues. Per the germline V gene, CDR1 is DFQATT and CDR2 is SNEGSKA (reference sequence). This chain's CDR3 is CSGSLNEKLFF. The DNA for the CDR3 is TGCAGTGGTTCACTCAATGAAAAACTGTTTTTT.

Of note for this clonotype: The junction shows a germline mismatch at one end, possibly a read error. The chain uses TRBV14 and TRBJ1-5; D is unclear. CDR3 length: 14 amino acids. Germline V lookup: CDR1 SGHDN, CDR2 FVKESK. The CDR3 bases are TGCGCCAGCAGCCAAGAAACAGGCAATCAGCCCCAGCATTTT. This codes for CASSQETGNQPQHF.

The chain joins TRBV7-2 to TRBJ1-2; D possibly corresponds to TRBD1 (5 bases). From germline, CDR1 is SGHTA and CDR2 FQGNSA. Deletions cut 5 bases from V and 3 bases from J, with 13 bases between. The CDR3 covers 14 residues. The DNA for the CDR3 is TGTGCCAGCAGCCATTACGGGGCAGACTATGGCTACACCTTC. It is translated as CASSHYGADYGYTF.

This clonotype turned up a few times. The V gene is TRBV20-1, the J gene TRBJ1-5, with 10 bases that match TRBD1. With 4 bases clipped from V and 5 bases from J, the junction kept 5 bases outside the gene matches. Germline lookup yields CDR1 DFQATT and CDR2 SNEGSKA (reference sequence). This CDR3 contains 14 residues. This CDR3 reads CSATWTGGDQPQHF. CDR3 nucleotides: TGCAGTGCTACCTGGACAGGGGGAGATCAGCCCCAGCATTTT.

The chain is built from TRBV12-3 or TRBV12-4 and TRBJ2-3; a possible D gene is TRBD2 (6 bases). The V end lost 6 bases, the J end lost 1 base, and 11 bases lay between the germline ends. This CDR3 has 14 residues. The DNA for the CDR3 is TGTGCCAGCAGCCTGGACTACCGCACAGATACGCAGTATTTT. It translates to CASSLDYRTDTQYF.

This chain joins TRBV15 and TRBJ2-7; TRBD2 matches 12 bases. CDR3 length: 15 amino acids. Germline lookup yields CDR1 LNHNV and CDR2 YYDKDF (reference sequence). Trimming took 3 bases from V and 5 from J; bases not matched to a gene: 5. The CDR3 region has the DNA TGTGCCACCAGCAGCCTAGCGGGAGGGCCCCACGAGCAGTACTTC. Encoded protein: CATSSLAGGPHEQYF. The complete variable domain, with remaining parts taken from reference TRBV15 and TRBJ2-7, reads DAMVIQNPRYQVTQFGKPVTLSCSQTLNHNVMYWYQQKSSQAPKLLFHYYDKDFNNEADTPDNFQSRRPNTSFCFLDIRSPGLGDTAMYLCATSSLAGGPHEQYFGPGTRLTVT.

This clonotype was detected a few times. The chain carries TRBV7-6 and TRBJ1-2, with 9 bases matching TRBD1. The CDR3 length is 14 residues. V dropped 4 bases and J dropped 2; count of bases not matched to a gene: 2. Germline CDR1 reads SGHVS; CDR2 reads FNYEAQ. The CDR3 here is CASSSGTGNYGYTF. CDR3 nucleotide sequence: TGTGCCAGCAGCTCAGGGACAGGGAACTATGGCTACACCTTC.

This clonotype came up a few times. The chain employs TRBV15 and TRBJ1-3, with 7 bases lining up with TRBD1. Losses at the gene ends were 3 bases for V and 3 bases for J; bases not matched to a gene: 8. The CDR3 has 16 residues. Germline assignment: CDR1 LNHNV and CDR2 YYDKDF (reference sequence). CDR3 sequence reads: CATSRGQGTVGNTIYF. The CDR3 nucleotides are TGTGCCACCAGCAGGGGTCAAGGGACAGTTGGAAACACCATATATTTT. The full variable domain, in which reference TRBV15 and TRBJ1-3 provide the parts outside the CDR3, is DAMVIQNPRYQVTQFGKPVTLSCSQTLNHNVMYWYQQKSSQAPKLLFHYYDKDFNNEADTPDNFQSRRPNTSFCFLDIRSPGLGDTAMYLCATSRGQGTVGNTIYFGEGSWLTVV.